One sample yielded the 13 T cell receptor beta chains listed below, sequenced in a study of a mutant IDH1 vaccine in newly diagnosed glioma. Repertoires were generated with immunoSEQ multiplex PCR, while TCRdb's copy carries only in-frame clones and drops some. The sample holds 110,000 or so clones, 90% seen once. Indicated time point: week 11, during vaccination. Doses of 300 ug of mutant IDH1 20-mer peptide were given with topical imiquimod. No cognate antigen is known for these TCRs. The material was PBMCs, obtained from a glioma patient whose treatment included an IDH1 peptide vaccine. The source of these receptors is a woman aged 45-65 years with glioma.

The genes are TRBV4-1 and TRBJ2-7, with 7 bases matching TRBD1. Germline trimming cut 0 bases from V and 2 bases from J; bases unmatched to any gene: 1. This CDR3 spans 14 amino acids. CDR1 is MGHRA, CDR2 YSYEKL, per germline. The DNA of the CDR3 is TGCGCCAGCAGCCAAGAGACAGGGACCTACGAGCAGTACTTC. Its translation: CASSQETGTYEQYF.

The V call is TRBV5-4, the J call TRBJ2-2; TRBD1 might be the D (5 bases). V lost 1 base to trimming and J lost 3 bases, with 10 bases between them. Germline V gene lookup returns CDR1 SGHNT and CDR2 YYREEE (reference sequence). CDR3 length equals 15 residues. CDR3 protein: CASSLPGPDTGELFF. CDR3 DNA: TGTGCCAGCAGCTTGCCAGGGCCGGACACCGGGGAGCTGTTTTTT.

J is TRBJ2-1 and V is TRBV9, with no clear D. The CDR3 has 15 amino acids. V lost 0 bases, J lost 7 bases, and 14 bases lay in between. The V gene's germline CDR1 is SGDLS and CDR2 YYNGEE. This CDR3 is CASSVGGRIGNEQFF. The DNA of the CDR3 is TGTGCCAGCAGCGTAGGTGGGCGGATTGGAAATGAGCAGTTCTTC.

This clone was recorded once. This chain joins TRBV27 and TRBJ1-3; no definite D call. The CDR3 runs 14 residues. Trimming cost V 5 bases and J 2 bases, with 10 bases left between them. The germline V gene encodes CDR1 MNHEY and CDR2 SMNVEV (reference sequence). The DNA of the CDR3 is TGTGCCAGCAGTCCAGGACTTGCTGGAAACACCATATATTTT. Translated: CASSPGLAGNTIYF.

J is TRBJ2-7 and V is TRBV6-1; D not certain. V lost 3 bases and J lost 2, with 8 bases in between. This CDR3 has 13 amino acids. Germline V gives CDR1 MNHNS, CDR2 SASEGT. The CDR3 DNA reads as TGTGCCAGCAGTGATAGTCGTCCCTACGAGCAGTACTTC. This sequence encodes CASSDSRPYEQYF.

V is TRBV7-9 and J is TRBJ1-1; D gene unclear. V lost 3 bases and J lost 5, with 10 bases in between. The CDR3 totals 13 residues. Germline CDR1 and CDR2: SEHNR and FQNEAQ (reference sequence). The CDR3 coding sequence is TGTGCCAGCAGCTTGTTGGGGAGGACTGAAGCTTTCTTT. Translated: CASSLLGRTEAFF.

This clone was observed a handful of times. This chain links TRBV19 with TRBJ1-5; TRBD1 aligns across 8 bases. The ends lost 5 bases at V and 6 bases at J; junction bases unmatched: 6. The CDR3 contains 14 residues. From germline, CDR1 is LNHDA and CDR2 SQIVND (reference sequence). The CDR3 loop is CASSPGGWSQPQHF. As DNA, the CDR3 is TGTGCCAGTAGTCCAGGGGGCTGGAGTCAGCCCCAGCATTTT.

The chain employs TRBV5-4 and TRBJ1-2; D not certain. V lost 2 bases and J 2 bases, leaving 7 bases between the germline ends. Germline V CDR1 and CDR2: SGHNT, YYREEE (reference sequence). This CDR3 has 13 amino acids. DNA of the CDR3: TGTGCCAGCAGCTTTGATAGAAACTATGGCTACACCTTC. It translates to CASSFDRNYGYTF.

This rearrangement joins TRBV27 to TRBJ2-2, with TRBD1 matching 7 bases. Per germline, CDR1 MNHEY and CDR2 SMNVEV (reference sequence). This CDR3 has 14 residues. V was pared by 4 bases and J by 5 bases, with 4 bases of the junction left unmatched. CDR3 sequence: CASSSTGVTGELFF. In DNA, the CDR3 is TGTGCCAGCAGTTCAACAGGGGTTACCGGGGAGCTGTTTTTT.

The chain combines TRBV13 with TRBJ2-2; D is uncertain. Germline values: CDR1 PRHDT, CDR2 FYEKMQ (reference sequence). Trimming took off 5 bases at V and 5 bases at J, with 9 bases between the two ends. This CDR3 is built from 13 residues. CDR3 DNA sequence: TGTGCCAGCAGCCAACTCCTAACCGGGGAGCTGTTTTTT. It encodes CASSQLLTGELFF.

The V gene is TRBV19, the J gene TRBJ2-1; 7 nucleotides match TRBD1. This CDR3 is built from 15 residues. Germline CDR1 reads LNHDA; CDR2 reads SQIVND (reference sequence). V lost 6 bases to trimming and J lost 8 bases; unmatched junction nucleotides: 13. In DNA form, the CDR3 reads TGTGCCAGTAGGCTATTCCCGGGACAGAATTATGAGCAGTTCTTC. It translates to CASRLFPGQNYEQFF.

This chain links TRBV15 with TRBJ2-3; D is unresolved. Germline CDR1 reads LNHNV; CDR2 reads YYDKDF (reference sequence). The CDR3 is made up of 14 amino acids. The V gene lost 3 bases and the J gene lost 1 base, with 8 bases spanning the gap. The CDR3 nucleotides are TGTGCCACCAGCAGCGTGTGGGGCACAGATACGCAGTATTTT. Translation gives CATSSVWGTDTQYF.

The J gene is TRBJ2-3, the V gene TRBV10-1; tentatively, D is TRBD1 or TRBD2 (6 bases each). Trimming removed 6 bases from V and 5 bases from J, with 12 bases in between. Germline V gene lookup returns CDR1 WNHNN and CDR2 SYGVQD (reference sequence). The CDR3 is 13 residues long. CDR3: CASRGGLGDTQYF. The DNA for the CDR3 is TGCGCCAGCAGAGGGGGGCTCGGAGATACGCAGTATTTT.